This T cell receptor (beta chain) was recorded in a study of cytomegalovirus exposure and HLA in healthy donors. Overall study: 81% of a few hundred genotyped donors fell in the Caucasian-associated ancestry cluster.

The PCR had 60 Vbeta and 13 Jbeta primers. Sequenced by immunoSEQ multiplex PCR; TCRdb stores in-frame clones only, minus some. The sample carries 55,000 to 75,000 clones, just under 75% recorded once. Turning to this clone: Its antigen is unknown.

Each of the donors was a healthy bone marrow donor. Study observations and caveats: For most TCR beta V segments, an earlier analysis put the productive rate at about 87% or about 30% of the time.

The CDR3 spans 15 residues. Germline loops: CDR1 MDHEN, CDR2 SYDVKM. Between the trimmed V and J ends, which lost 3 bases and 4 bases, there was a span of 12 bases. The V and J genes are TRBV28 and TRBJ1-4; D unresolved. The specimen was PBMCs. The sequence was obtained from a man in his thirties or forties in good health and CMV-seropositive. In nucleotides, the CDR3 is TGTGCCAGCAGTTTTTCTAGACGAAATAATGAAAAACTGTTTTTT. Translated: CASSFSRRNNEKLFF.